A selection of T cell receptor beta chains follows, all from one sample in a study of blood T cell repertoires in COVID-19. Using immunoSEQ multiplex PCR, the repertoire was profiled, and TCRdb retains in-frame clones only, with some absent. The profile covers roughly 330,000 clones, with over 75% appearing a single time and about 5.7% taken by the ten largest. The material sequenced was PBMCs or T cells enriched from blood (not recorded which). Source of these receptors: a woman aged 25 to 39 who had recovered from COVID-19. The CDR3 runs from the conserved cysteine through the conserved F or W. The D gene is left open where the match is weak. The size of a clone is reported for some rows only, either as once, few or many, or as a class for expanded clones.

j_call clone_size d_call v_call cdr3_aa cdr3_nt
TRBJ2-2 NA NA TRBV5-4 CASGVGIGELFF TGTGCCTCCGGGGTGGGGATCGGGGAGCTGTTTTTT
TRBJ1-5 NA NA TRBV4-1 CASSQPWTEPYSNQPQHF TGCGCCAGCAGCCAACCCTGGACAGAACCGTATAGCAATCAGCCCCAGCATTTT
TRBJ1-4 NA NA TRBV4-1 CASSPGEGEKLFF TGCGCCAGCAGCCCGGGCGAGGGTGAAAAACTGTTTTTT
TRBJ1-3 NA NA TRBV6-1 CASSEASPVLGNTIYF TGTGCCAGCAGTGAAGCGAGCCCGGTACTTGGAAACACCATATATTTT
TRBJ1-6 NA NA TRBV6-1 CASSDAGWWSSYNSPLHF TGTGCCAGCAGTGATGCGGGTTGGTGGAGCTCCTATAATTCACCCCTCCACTTT
TRBJ2-5 NA NA TRBV18 CASSPPVPIRGGAQETQYF TGTGCCAGCTCACCACCAGTTCCCATAAGGGGGGGAGCTCAAGAGACCCAGTACTTC
TRBJ2-5 NA TRBD1 TRBV5-1 CASSGGQGDVETQYF TGCGCCAGCAGCGGTGGACAGGGGGATGTAGAGACCCAGTACTTC
TRBJ1-6 NA TRBD1 TRBV6-5 CASTGQEGYSPLHF TGTGCCAGCACTGGACAGGAGGGTTATTCACCCCTCCACTTT
TRBJ1-2 NA NA TRBV7-2 CASSANREPLGGYTF TGTGCCAGCAGCGCGAACAGGGAACCCCTCGGTGGCTACACCTTC
TRBJ1-5 once TRBD1 TRBV6-5 CASIPTGISNQPQHF TGTGCCAGCATTCCGACAGGGATAAGCAATCAGCCCCAGCATTTT
TRBJ1-5 NA TRBD1 TRBV20-1 CSASRTRRTGSNQPQHF TGCAGTGCTAGTCGGACTCGAAGGACAGGGTCGAATCAGCCCCAGCATTTT
TRBJ1-6 NA NA TRBV4-1 CASSHTRPYNSPLHF TGCGCCAGCAGCCATACCAGGCCCTATAATTCACCCCTCCACTTT
TRBJ2-1 NA TRBD2 TRBV7-2 CASSWFSSGGLSYNEQFF TGTGCCAGCAGCTGGTTTTCGAGCGGGGGGCTCTCCTACAATGAGCAGTTCTTC